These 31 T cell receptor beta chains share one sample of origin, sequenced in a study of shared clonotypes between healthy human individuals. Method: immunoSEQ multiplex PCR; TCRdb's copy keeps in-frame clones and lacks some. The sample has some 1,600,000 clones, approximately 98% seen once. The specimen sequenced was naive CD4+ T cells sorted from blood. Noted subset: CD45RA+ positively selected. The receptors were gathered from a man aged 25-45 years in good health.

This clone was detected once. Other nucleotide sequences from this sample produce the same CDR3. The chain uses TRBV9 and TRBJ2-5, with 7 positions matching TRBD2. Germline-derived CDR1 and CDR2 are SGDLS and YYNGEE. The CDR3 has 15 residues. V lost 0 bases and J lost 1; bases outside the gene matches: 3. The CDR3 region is CASSVAWGGQETQYF. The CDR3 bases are TGTGCCAGCAGCGTAGCTTGGGGGGGCCAAGAGACCCAGTACTTC.

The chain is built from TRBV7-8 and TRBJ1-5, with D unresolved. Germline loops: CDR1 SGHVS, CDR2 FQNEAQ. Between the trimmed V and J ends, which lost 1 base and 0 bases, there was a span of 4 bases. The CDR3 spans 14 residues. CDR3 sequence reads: CASSLENSNQPQHF. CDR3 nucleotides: TGTGCCAGCAGCTTAGAAAATAGCAATCAGCCCCAGCATTTT.

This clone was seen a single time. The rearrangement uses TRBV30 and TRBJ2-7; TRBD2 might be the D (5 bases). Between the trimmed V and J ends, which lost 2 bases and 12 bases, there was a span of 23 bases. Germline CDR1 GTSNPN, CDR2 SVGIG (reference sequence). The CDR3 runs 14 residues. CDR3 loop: CAWSQTISALPLYF. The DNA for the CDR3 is TGTGCCTGGAGTCAGACTATTTCGGCCCTTCCCTTGTACTTC. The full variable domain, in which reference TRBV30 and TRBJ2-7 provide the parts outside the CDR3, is SQTIHQWPATLVQPVGSPLSLECTVEGTSNPNLYWYRQAAGRGLQLLFYSVGIGQISSEVPQNLSASRPQDRQFILSSKKLLLSDSGFYLCAWSQTISALPLYFGPGTRLTVT.

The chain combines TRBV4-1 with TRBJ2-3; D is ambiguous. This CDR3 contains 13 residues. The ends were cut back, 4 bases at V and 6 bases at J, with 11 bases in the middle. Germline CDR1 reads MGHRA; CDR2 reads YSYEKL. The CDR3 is CASSLFQTDTQYF. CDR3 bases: TGCGCCAGCAGCCTTTTCCAGACGGATACGCAGTATTTT.

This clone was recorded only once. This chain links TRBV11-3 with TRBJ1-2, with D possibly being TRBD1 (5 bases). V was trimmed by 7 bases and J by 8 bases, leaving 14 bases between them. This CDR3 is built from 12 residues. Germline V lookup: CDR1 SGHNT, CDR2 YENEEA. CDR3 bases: TGTGCCAGCAACCAGGGTGCTGGGGGCTACACCTTC. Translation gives CASNQGAGGYTF.

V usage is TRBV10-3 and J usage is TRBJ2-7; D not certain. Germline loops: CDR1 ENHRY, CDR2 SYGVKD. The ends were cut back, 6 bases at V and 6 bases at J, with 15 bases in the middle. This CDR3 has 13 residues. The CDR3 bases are TGTGCCATCAGGGATACGACGCCGGGCGAGCAGTACTTC. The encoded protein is CAIRDTTPGEQYF.

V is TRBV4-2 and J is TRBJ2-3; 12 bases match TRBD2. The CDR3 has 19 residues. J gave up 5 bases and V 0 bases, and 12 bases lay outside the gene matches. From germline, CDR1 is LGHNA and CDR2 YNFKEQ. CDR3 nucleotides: TGTGCCAGCAGCCAAGATAGGGCTAGCGGGAGGGTTTTTGTAGATACGCAGTATTTT. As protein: CASSQDRASGRVFVDTQYF.

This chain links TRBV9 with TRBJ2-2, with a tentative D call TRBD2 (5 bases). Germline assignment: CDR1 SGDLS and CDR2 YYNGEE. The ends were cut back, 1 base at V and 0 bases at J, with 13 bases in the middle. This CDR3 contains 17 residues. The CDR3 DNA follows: TGTGCCAGCAGCGTAAAAGGGAGCGGAGCGAACACCGGGGAGCTGTTTTTT. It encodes CASSVKGSGANTGELFF.

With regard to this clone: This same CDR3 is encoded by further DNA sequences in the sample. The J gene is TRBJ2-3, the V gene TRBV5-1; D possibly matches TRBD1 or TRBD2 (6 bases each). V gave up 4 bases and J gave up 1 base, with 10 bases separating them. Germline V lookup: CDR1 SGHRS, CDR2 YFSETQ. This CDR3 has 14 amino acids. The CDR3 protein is CASSGGQGTDTQYF. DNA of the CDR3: TGCGCCAGCAGCGGGGGGCAGGGCACAGATACGCAGTATTTT.

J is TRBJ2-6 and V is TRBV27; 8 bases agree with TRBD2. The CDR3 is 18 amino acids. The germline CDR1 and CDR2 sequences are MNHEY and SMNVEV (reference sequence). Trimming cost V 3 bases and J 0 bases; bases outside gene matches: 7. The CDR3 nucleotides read TGTGCCAGCAGTTTGAGACTAGCGTCTCCCTCTGGGGCCAACGTCCTGACTTTC. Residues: CASSLRLASPSGANVLTF. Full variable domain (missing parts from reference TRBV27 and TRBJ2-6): EAQVTQNPRYLITVTGKKLTVTCSQNMNHEYMSWYRQDPGLGLRQIYYSMNVEVTDKGDVPEGYKVSRKEKRNFPLILESPSPNQTSLYFCASSLRLASPSGANVLTFGAGSRLTVL.

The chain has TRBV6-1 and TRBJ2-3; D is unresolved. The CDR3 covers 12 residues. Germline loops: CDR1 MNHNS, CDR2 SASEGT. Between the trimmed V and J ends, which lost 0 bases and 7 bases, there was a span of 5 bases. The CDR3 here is CASSEAVYTQYF. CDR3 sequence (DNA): TGTGCCAGCAGTGAAGCGGTGTATACGCAGTATTTT.

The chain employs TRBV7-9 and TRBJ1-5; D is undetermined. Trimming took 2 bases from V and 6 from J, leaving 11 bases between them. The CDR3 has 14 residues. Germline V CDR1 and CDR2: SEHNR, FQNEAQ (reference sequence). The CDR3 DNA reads TGTGCCAGCAGCTTAAACGGACTCGGTCAGCCCCAGCATTTT. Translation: CASSLNGLGQPQHF.

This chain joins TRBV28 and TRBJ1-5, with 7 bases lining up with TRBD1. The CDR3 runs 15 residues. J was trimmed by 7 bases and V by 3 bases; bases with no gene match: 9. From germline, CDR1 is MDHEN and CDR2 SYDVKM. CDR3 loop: CASSFPDREGQPQHF. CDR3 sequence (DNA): TGTGCCAGCAGTTTCCCCGACAGGGAGGGCCAGCCCCAGCATTTT.

CDR3 DNA sequence: TGTGCCAGCAGTGAGAACGGCCTGAGGGAAACCTTC. Its translation: CASSENGLRETF. The genes are TRBV2 and TRBJ1-2; D remains ambiguous. In germline, CDR1 is SNHLY, CDR2 FYNNEI. The CDR3 is 12 amino acids. The germline V and J ends were trimmed by 3 bases and 14 bases, with 16 bases remaining between them.

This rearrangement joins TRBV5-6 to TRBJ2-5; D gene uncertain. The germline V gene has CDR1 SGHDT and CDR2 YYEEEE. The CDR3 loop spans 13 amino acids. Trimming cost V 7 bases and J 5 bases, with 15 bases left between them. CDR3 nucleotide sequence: TGTGCCAGCGCCCTTGGGGTTGGGGAGACCCAGTACTTC. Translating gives CASALGVGETQYF.

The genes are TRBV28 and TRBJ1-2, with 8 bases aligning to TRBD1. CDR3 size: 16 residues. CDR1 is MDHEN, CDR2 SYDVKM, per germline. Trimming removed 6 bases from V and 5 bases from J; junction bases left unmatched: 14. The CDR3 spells CASRSIGDRPNYGYTF. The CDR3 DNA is TGTGCCAGCAGATCCATAGGGGACAGGCCGAATTATGGCTACACCTTC.

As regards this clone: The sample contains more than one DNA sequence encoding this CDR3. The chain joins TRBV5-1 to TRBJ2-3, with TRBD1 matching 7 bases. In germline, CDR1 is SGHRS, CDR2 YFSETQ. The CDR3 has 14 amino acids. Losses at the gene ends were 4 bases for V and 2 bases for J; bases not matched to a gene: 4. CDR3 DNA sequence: TGCGCCAGCAGCCTAGGGACAGTCACAGATACGCAGTATTTT. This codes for CASSLGTVTDTQYF.

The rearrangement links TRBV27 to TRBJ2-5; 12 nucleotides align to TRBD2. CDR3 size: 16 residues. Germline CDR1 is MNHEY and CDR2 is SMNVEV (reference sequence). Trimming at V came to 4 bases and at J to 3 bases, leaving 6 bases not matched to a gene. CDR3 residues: CASSSRTSGNEETQYF. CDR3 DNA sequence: TGTGCCAGCAGTTCCCGGACTAGCGGGAACGAAGAGACCCAGTACTTC.

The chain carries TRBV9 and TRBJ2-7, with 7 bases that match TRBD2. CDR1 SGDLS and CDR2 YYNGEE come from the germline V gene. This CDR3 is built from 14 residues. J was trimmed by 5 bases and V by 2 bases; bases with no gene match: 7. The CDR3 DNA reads TGTGCCAGCAGCGTCGGCGGGAGAACCCACGAGCAGTACTTC. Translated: CASSVGGRTHEQYF.

As DNA, the CDR3 is TGCAGCGTTCGGGGGAGTAGCACAGATACGCAGTATTTT. As protein: CSVRGSSTDTQYF. The gene calls are TRBV29-1 and TRBJ2-3; a possible D gene is TRBD2 (6 bases). This CDR3 contains 13 residues. V lost 5 bases to trimming and J lost 0 bases, with 9 bases between them. The germline V gene encodes CDR1 SQVTM and CDR2 ANQGSEA.

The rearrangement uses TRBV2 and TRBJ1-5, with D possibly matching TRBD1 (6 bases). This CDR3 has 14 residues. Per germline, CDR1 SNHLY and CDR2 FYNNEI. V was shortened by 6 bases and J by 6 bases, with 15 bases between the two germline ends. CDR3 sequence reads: CASSRQAPSQPQHF. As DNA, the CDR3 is TGTGCCAGCAGCCGACAGGCCCCCAGTCAGCCCCAGCATTTT.

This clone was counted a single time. Here the CDR3 reads CASSEAREGSYNEQFF. The CDR3 DNA is TGTGCCAGCAGTGAAGCTCGTGAAGGTTCCTACAATGAGCAGTTCTTC. The chain links TRBV2 to TRBJ2-1; no clear D gene. This CDR3 contains 16 residues. CDR1 and CDR2 from the germline V gene are SNHLY and FYNNEI. Trimming left V 0 bases short and J 1 base short, with 10 bases between.

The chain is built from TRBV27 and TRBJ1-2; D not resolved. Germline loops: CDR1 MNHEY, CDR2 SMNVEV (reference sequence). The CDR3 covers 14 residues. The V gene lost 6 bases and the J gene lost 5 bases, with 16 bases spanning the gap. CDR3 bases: TGTGCCAGCAGAACGACTCGGTTAAATTATGGCTACACCTTC. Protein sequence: CASRTTRLNYGYTF.

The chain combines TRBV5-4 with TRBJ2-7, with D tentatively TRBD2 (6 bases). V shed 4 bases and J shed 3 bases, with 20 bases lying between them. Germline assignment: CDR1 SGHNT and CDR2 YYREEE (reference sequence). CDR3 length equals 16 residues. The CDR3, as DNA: TGTGCCAGCAGCGGGACTTTGGGAGGTAAGGTCTACGAGCAGTACTTC. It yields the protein CASSGTLGGKVYEQYF.

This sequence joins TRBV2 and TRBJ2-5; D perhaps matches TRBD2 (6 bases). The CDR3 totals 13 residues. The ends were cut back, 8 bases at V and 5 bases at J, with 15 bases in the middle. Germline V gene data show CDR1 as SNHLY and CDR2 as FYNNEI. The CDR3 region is CASPRDWGETQYF. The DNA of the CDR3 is TGTGCCAGCCCTCGGGACTGGGGGGAGACCCAGTACTTC.

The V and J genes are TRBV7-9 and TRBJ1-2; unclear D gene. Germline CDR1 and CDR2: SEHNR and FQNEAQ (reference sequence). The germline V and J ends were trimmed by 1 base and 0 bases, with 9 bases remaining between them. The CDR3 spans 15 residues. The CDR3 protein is CASSLEAGANYGYTF. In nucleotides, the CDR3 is TGTGCCAGCAGCTTAGAGGCAGGAGCTAACTATGGCTACACCTTC.

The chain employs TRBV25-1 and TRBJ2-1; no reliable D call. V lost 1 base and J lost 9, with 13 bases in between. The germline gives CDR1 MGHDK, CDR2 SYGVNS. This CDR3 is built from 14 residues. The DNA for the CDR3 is TGTGCCAGCAGTGAATCTCTGACCAACGGTGAGCAGTTCTTC. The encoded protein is CASSESLTNGEQFF.

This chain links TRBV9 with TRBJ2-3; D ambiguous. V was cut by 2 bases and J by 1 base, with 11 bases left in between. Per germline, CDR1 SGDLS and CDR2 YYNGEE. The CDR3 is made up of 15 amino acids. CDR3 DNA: TGTGCCAGCAGCGTTGGCACAAGAGGCACAGATACGCAGTATTTT. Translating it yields CASSVGTRGTDTQYF.

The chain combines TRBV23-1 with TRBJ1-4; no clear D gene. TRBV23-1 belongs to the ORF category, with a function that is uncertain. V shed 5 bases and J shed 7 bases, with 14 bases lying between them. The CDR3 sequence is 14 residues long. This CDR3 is CASSSGPGGEKLFF. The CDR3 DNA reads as TGCGCCAGCAGTTCCGGGCCGGGAGGTGAAAAACTGTTTTTT.

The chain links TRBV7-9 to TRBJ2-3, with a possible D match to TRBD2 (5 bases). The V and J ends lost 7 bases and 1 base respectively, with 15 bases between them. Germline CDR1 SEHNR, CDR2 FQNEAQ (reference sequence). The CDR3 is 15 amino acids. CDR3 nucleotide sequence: TGTGCCAGCAACCGAGAGGGTTTGGGCACAGATACGCAGTATTTT. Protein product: CASNREGLGTDTQYF. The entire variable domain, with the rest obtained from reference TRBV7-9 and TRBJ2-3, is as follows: DTGVSQNPRHKITKRGQNVTFRCDPISEHNRLYWYRQTLGQGPEFLTYFQNEAQLEKSRLLSDRFSAERPKGSFSTLEIQRTEQGDSAMYLCASNREGLGTDTQYFGPGTRLTVL.

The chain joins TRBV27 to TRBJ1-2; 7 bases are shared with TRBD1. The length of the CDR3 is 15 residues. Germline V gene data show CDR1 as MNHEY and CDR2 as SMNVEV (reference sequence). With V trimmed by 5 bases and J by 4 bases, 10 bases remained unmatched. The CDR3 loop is CASSINRGGGYGYTF. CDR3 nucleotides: TGTGCCAGCAGTATTAACAGGGGTGGTGGCTATGGCTACACCTTC.